Presented here are 8 T cell receptor beta chains from one specimen sequenced in a study of CD8+CD57+ T cells in acquired aplastic anemia. Selection for sequencing was limited to patients who had shown CD8+CD57+ cell expansion by flow cytometry. Genomic DNA, serving as template, underwent TCR beta VDJ and CDR3 profiling. TCRdb reanalysed the reads using MiXCR and keeps one entry per CDR3 protein. The sample shows around 150,000 distinct CDR3 sequences, roughly 43% of them seen only once. The sequencing sample was made of sorted CD4+, CD8+, or CD8+CD57+ T cells (not recorded which) from PBMCs. The source is a human donor with aplastic anemia.

This rearrangement joins TRBV11-2 to TRBJ2-5; TRBD1 matches 9 bases. Germline CDR1 reads SGHAT; CDR2 reads FQNNGV. There are 15 residues in the CDR3. V was pared by 6 bases and J by 1 base, with 6 bases of the junction left unmatched. CDR3 protein: CASRLGDRVQETQYF. CDR3 DNA: TGTGCCAGCAGGCTAGGGGACAGGGTCCAAGAGACCCAGTACTTC.

This sequence joins TRBV12-5 and TRBJ2-7; no clear D gene. The CDR3 totals 15 residues. From germline, CDR1 is LGHNT and CDR2 FRNRAP. Trimming pared 6 bases from V and 0 bases from J, leaving 15 bases between. The CDR3 protein is CASGPMRTSSYEQYF. For the CDR3, the DNA is TGTGCTAGTGGCCCGATGAGGACGAGCTCCTACGAGCAGTACTTC.

This chain connects TRBV10-3 to TRBJ1-6, with 7 positions matching TRBD1. The V and J ends lost 4 bases and 8 bases, in that order; junction bases with no gene match: 2. The CDR3 runs to 13 residues. CDR1 and CDR2 (germline): ENHRY, SYGVKD. CDR3 amino acids: CAISGGTDSPLHF. The CDR3, as DNA: TGTGCCATCAGTGGAGGGACAGATTCACCCCTCCACTTT.

On this clonotype: One junction end disagrees with the germline gene, perhaps due to a read error. The J gene is TRBJ2-1, the V gene TRBV7-8; D might be TRBD1 (5 bases). Germline lookup yields CDR1 SGHVS and CDR2 FQNEAQ. This CDR3 region has 12 residues. In DNA, the CDR3 is TGTGCCAGCAGGGGGCCCGACAATGAGCAGCTCTTC. It yields the protein CASRGPDNEQLF.

Turning to this clonotype: This may stem from a read error, because a much larger clone lies one nucleotide away. V gene TRBV19 combines with J gene TRBJ2-1; a possible D gene is TRBD2 (5 bases). Trimming cost V 3 bases and J 6 bases, with 15 bases left between them. This CDR3 is 15 amino acids long. CDR1 LNHDA and CDR2 SQIVND come from the germline V gene (reference sequence). The CDR3 region is CASSIMWLAVNEQFF. CDR3 coding DNA: TGTGCCAGTAGTATTATGTGGCTAGCCGTCAATGAGCAGTTCTTC.

Many counts were recorded for this clonotype. This chain joins TRBV5-1 and TRBJ1-1; 7 bases are a match to TRBD1. The CDR3 extends over 15 amino acids. Trimming at V came to 0 bases and at J to 2 bases, leaving 4 bases not matched to a gene. Germline assignment: CDR1 SGHRS and CDR2 YFSETQ. The CDR3 coding sequence is TGCGCCAGCAGCTTGGCGGGGACAGTAAACACTGAAGCTTTCTTT. Residues: CASSLAGTVNTEAFF.

This clonotype turned up a few times. The chain couples TRBV2 to TRBJ2-7, with D perhaps TRBD1 (5 bases). Germline V gene data show CDR1 as SNHLY and CDR2 as FYNNEI. The CDR3 loop spans 15 amino acids. Deletions cut 3 bases from V and 3 bases from J, with 15 bases between. In DNA, the CDR3 is TGTGCCAGCAGTGAGGGCAGGGCGCCCCGCTACGAGCAGTACTTC. This translates into CASSEGRAPRYEQYF.

This clonotype has ten or more counts. The chain recombines TRBV19 with TRBJ2-1, with D possibly TRBD1 on 5 matching bases. The V gene lost 2 bases and the J gene lost 7 bases, with 15 bases spanning the gap. The germline V gene has CDR1 LNHDA and CDR2 SQIVND (reference sequence). The CDR3 spans 15 residues. The CDR3 region has the DNA TGTGCCAGTAGTATAAGCCCCGCCAAGGGGAATGAGCAGTTCTTC. It codes for CASSISPAKGNEQFF.